This T cell receptor (beta chain) stems from a study of T-cell reconstitution after alpha-beta-depleted transplantation in children (dated by TCRdb to 2016 to 2018). A note on the overall study: Using TCR repertoire profiling, the study followed T-cell immune reconstitution in a quantitative way in children after TCRalphabeta/CD19-depleted allogeneic hematopoietic cell transplantation. Paper-wide results and their limitations: In some patients, the high TCRbeta diversity seen at day 60 was put down to recipient T cells and intrathymic progenitors that had survived conditioning. Over the following months the frequencies of hyperexpanded clones went down, and after one year T-cell counts and TCRbeta diversity were mostly credited to newly produced T cells. About two months after transplant, the apparently early recovery of alphabetaT-cell counts reportedly depended on just several hundred clones that had expanded rapidly and came from non-depleted graft cells.

Trimming at the junction amounts to 4 bases on V and 2 bases on J, and the germline ends lie 11 bases apart. Measured from the cysteine to the phenylalanine, the CDR3 is 15 residues long. Just the 45-base CDR3 DNA is kept, in frame starting at base 1. According to the germline V gene, CDR1 reads MNHNS and CDR2 reads SASEGT. This specimen's treatment or condition label, interpreted: allogeneic hematopoietic cell transplantation with graft depleted of TCRalphabeta T cells and CD19 B cells. The transplant recipients were children given TCRalphabeta/CD19-depleted allogeneic hematopoietic cell grafts. To prepare the library, PCR was applied. Sequencing was carried out with an Illumina HiSeq 2500. TCR library preparation used molecular barcoding, with unique molecular identifiers applied to normalize quantification of the TCRbeta repertoire. The public reads were reprocessed in TCRdb via fastp at Q25 and MiXCR, keeping in-frame beta chains. Records with the same CDR3 protein are collapsed into one entry carrying the most frequent genes and DNA. The sample table lists under 400,000 distinct CDR3 sequences, around 20% of them with a count of one. About a tenth of the sample is taken by the ten largest.

This clonotype was seen more than once but under ten times. The antigen it recognizes is unknown. Per-base qualities were not stored, and no clone one base away is much larger. The rearrangement joined TRBV6-1 to TRBJ2-2; a tentative D match to TRBD2 spans 6 bases. The source of this sequence is a male patient younger than 18 who had a stem cell transplant for acute lymphoblastic leukemia, so the T cells may come from the graft donor. The sequencing used PBMCs, mostly from graft donor cells, collected 180 days after TCRalphabeta/CD19-depleted stem cell transplant. The CDR3 region has the sequence CASSGYGTNTGELFF. The bases are TGTGCCAGCAGTGGTTACGGGACTAACACCGGGGAGCTGTTTTTT.